The 14 T cell receptor beta chains in this list originate from one sample, sequenced in a study of blood T cell repertoires in COVID-19. Clones were read by immunoSEQ multiplex PCR, and TCRdb kept only the in-frame ones, dropping some. The sample shows roughly 190,000 clones, 80% of them seen only once. The sequenced sample was peripheral blood. The receptors come from a man aged 60 to 75 with acute or convalescent COVID-19.

V gene TRBV19 combines with J gene TRBJ2-7, with 9 bases identical to TRBD1. Germline values: CDR1 LNHDA, CDR2 SQIVND (reference sequence). The length of the CDR3 is 13 residues. J was trimmed by 3 bases and V by 6 bases; bases with no gene match: 3. In DNA, the CDR3 is TGTGCCAGTAGCGAGACAGGGGGCTACGAGCAGTACTTC. Translated, it gives CASSETGGYEQYF.

V usage is TRBV5-1 and J usage is TRBJ1-4; 7 nucleotides agree with TRBD1. Unmatched junction bases numbered 8, after V lost 6 bases and J lost 3 bases. This CDR3 region has 15 residues. Germline V CDR1 and CDR2: SGHRS, YFSETQ. CDR3: CASTQQGLANEKLFF. The CDR3 bases are TGCGCCAGCACCCAACAGGGGCTGGCTAATGAAAAACTGTTTTTT.

The genes are TRBV13 and TRBJ2-7; D may be TRBD1 (6 bases). Per germline, CDR1 PRHDT and CDR2 FYEKMQ (reference sequence). Trimming shortened V by 5 bases and J by 2 bases, and 13 bases separated the two germline ends. This CDR3 comprises 14 residues. In nucleotides, the CDR3 is TGTGCCAGCAGCCAAGTGACAGGTACCTACGAGCAGTACTTC. The encoded protein is CASSQVTGTYEQYF.

This rearrangement joins TRBV6-5 to TRBJ1-4; D may be TRBD1 (5 bases). The CDR3 length is 15 residues. Trimming removed 7 bases from V and 3 bases from J, with 15 bases in between. The V gene's germline CDR1 is MNHEY and CDR2 SVGAGI. In DNA form, the CDR3 reads TGTGCCAGCAAGAACGGGGGACCGGCTAATGAAAAACTGTTTTTT. This translates into CASKNGGPANEKLFF.

This chain links TRBV12-3 or TRBV12-4 with TRBJ1-2; D remains ambiguous. CDR3 length: 13 residues. Deletions cut 4 bases from V and 3 bases from J, with 9 bases between. The CDR3, as DNA: TGTGCCAGCAGTTCTCGGGATTACTATGGCTACACCTTC. Residues: CASSSRDYYGYTF.

This chain uses TRBV5-1 with TRBJ2-2; 9 nucleotides agree with TRBD1. V shed 4 bases, J shed 6 bases, and the junction held 10 bases outside the gene matches. The CDR3 length is 16 residues. Germline CDR1 SGHRS, CDR2 YFSETQ. In nucleotides, the CDR3 is TGCGCCAGCAGCGTTGTCTCGGGACAGGGCGCCGGGGAGCTGTTTTTT. Its translation: CASSVVSGQGAGELFF. Full variable domain (rest looked up from reference TRBV5-1 and TRBJ2-2): KAGVTQTPRYLIKTRGQQVTLSCSPISGHRSVSWYQQTPGQGLQFLFEYFSETQRNKGNFPGRFSGRQFSNSRSEMNVSTLELGDSALYLCASSVVSGQGAGELFFGEGSRLTVL.

Comments on this clone: The sample carries other DNA sequences with the same CDR3. The rearrangement uses TRBV6-1 and TRBJ1-2; a weak D match, TRBD1 (6 bases). CDR3 length: 12 residues. Per the germline V gene, CDR1 is MNHNS and CDR2 is SASEGT. V was clipped by 2 bases and J by 5 bases, with 6 bases between them. This CDR3 reads CASSERGYGYTF. Written as DNA, the CDR3 is TGTGCCAGCAGTGAAAGGGGGTATGGCTACACCTTC.

This clone was detected only a few times. This sequence joins TRBV10-3 and TRBJ1-5; maybe TRBD1 (6 bases). This CDR3 is 15 amino acids long. V was cut by 7 bases and J by 0 bases, with 13 bases left in between. Per the germline V gene, CDR1 is ENHRY and CDR2 is SYGVKD. The CDR3 region has the DNA TGTGCCATCACCCTGACAGGCCTTAGCAATCAGCCCCAGCATTTT. This gives the protein CAITLTGLSNQPQHF.

The rearrangement uses TRBV12-3 or TRBV12-4 and TRBJ1-6, with 7 bases identical to TRBD1. J was trimmed by 10 bases and V by 5 bases; bases with no gene match: 5. The CDR3 extends over 13 amino acids. CDR3 loop: CASSMTGRSPLHF. In DNA, the CDR3 is TGTGCCAGCAGTATGACAGGGCGCTCACCCCTCCACTTT.

V and J are TRBV5-1 and TRBJ1-1; 8 bases are a match to TRBD1. The CDR3 covers 13 residues. The germline V gene has CDR1 SGHRS and CDR2 YFSETQ. Trimming removed 1 base from V and 8 bases from J; junction bases left unmatched: 4. Written as DNA, the CDR3 is TGCGCCAGCAGCTTGTTACAGGGGGAGGAAGCTTTCTTT. Its translation: CASSLLQGEEAFF. Complete variable domain (other parts from reference TRBV5-1 and TRBJ1-1): KAGVTQTPRYLIKTRGQQVTLSCSPISGHRSVSWYQQTPGQGLQFLFEYFSETQRNKGNFPGRFSGRQFSNSRSEMNVSTLELGDSALYLCASSLLQGEEAFFGQGTRLTVV.

V and J are TRBV7-8 and TRBJ1-6, with D perhaps matching TRBD1 (5 bases). The V end lost 1 base, the J end lost 8 bases, and 9 bases lay between the germline ends. CDR1 is SGHVS, CDR2 FQNEAQ, per germline. This CDR3 is 14 amino acids long. CDR3 protein: CASSLGQNHSPLHF. CDR3 DNA sequence: TGTGCCAGCAGCTTAGGACAGAACCATTCACCCCTCCACTTT.

This clone occurred once. In DNA form, the CDR3 reads TGCGCCAGCAGCTCTCCCCCGGGGAAGGAGATGAACACTGAAGCTTTCTTT. It yields the protein CASSSPPGKEMNTEAFF. The gene calls are TRBV5-1 and TRBJ1-1, with no clear D. CDR1 is SGHRS, CDR2 YFSETQ, per germline. The CDR3 loop spans 17 amino acids. Trimming shortened V by 3 bases and J by 0 bases, and 18 bases separated the two germline ends. The full variable domain, its missing parts supplied by reference TRBV5-1 and TRBJ1-1, is KAGVTQTPRYLIKTRGQQVTLSCSPISGHRSVSWYQQTPGQGLQFLFEYFSETQRNKGNFPGRFSGRQFSNSRSEMNVSTLELGDSALYLCASSSPPGKEMNTEAFFGQGTRLTVV.

The chain recombines TRBV5-1 with TRBJ2-7, with 11 bases fitting TRBD2. CDR1 SGHRS and CDR2 YFSETQ come from the germline V gene. J was trimmed by 1 base and V by 4 bases; bases with no gene match: 7. This CDR3 is built from 16 residues. CDR3 protein: CASSGGLADSSYEQYF. CDR3 bases: TGCGCCAGCAGCGGGGGACTAGCGGATAGTTCCTACGAGCAGTACTTC.

V usage is TRBV12-3 or TRBV12-4 and J usage is TRBJ2-2; D is undetermined. V was trimmed by 10 bases and J by 0 bases, leaving 3 bases between them. This CDR3 comprises 11 residues. The CDR3 nucleotides read TGTGCCACCGCGAACACCGGGGAGCTGTTTTTT. Protein: CATANTGELFF.